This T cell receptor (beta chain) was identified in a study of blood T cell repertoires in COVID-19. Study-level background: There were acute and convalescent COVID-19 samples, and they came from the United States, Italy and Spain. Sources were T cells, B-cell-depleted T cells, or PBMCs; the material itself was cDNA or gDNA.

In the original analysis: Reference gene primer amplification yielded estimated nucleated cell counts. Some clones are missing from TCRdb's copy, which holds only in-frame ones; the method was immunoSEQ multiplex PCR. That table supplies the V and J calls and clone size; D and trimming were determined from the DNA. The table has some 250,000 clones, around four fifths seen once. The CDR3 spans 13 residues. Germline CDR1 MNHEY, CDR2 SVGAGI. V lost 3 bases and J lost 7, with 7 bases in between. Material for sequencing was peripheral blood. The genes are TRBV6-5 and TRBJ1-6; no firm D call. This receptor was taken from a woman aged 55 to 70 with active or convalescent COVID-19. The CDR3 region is CASSYQANSPLHF. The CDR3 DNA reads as TGTGCCAGCAGTTATCAGGCGAATTCACCCCTCCACTTT.